Listed below are T cell receptor beta chains from one sample, sequenced in a study of cytomegalovirus exposure and HLA in healthy donors. Here immunoSEQ multiplex PCR was the method, and the copy in TCRdb shows in-frame clones only, minus some. This sample has 150,000 or so clones, with around nine tenths found just once. Sequences were obtained from PBMCs. These receptors all stem from a woman aged 18-35 years in good health and CMV-seronegative. The CDR3 runs from the conserved cysteine through the conserved F or W. D genes are given only for firm matches. Only some rows state a clone size, as once, few, many or a class for expanded clones.

TRBV6-5	TRBD1	-	TRBJ1-3	TGTGCCAGCAGTCGGGAGACAGGGTTTGAAAACACCATATATTTT	CASSRETGFENTIYF
TRBV28	-	-	TRBJ2-7	TGTGCCAGCAGGCTTACAGGGACGCCTCGCGAGCAGTACTTC	CASRLTGTPREQYF
TRBV5-6	TRBD1	few	TRBJ1-2	TGTGCCAGCAGCCAAAAAGACAGGGCTAGGGGCTACACCTTC	CASSQKDRARGYTF
TRBV19	TRBD2	once	TRBJ2-5	TGTGCCAGTAGTATAGTGACTAGCGGATTCCAAGAGACCCAGTACTTC	CASSIVTSGFQETQYF
TRBV4-1	TRBD2	-	TRBJ2-1	TGCGCCAGCAGCCTATCTAGCGGGGCAAACTCCTACAATGAGCAGTTCTTC	CASSLSSGANSYNEQFF
TRBV29-1	TRBD1	-	TRBJ1-2	TGCAGCGCTACTAGGGACAGGGGATATCCAGGCTACACCTTC	CSATRDRGYPGYTF
TRBV19	-	-	TRBJ1-5	TGTGCCAGTACCCTCGGGGGTCAGCCCCAGCATTTT	CASTLGGQPQHF
TRBV10-3	-	few	TRBJ1-6	TGTGCCACCGAAACGGGGGAGTCTTATAATTCACCCCTCCACTTT	CATETGESYNSPLHF
TRBV10-1	-	-	TRBJ2-3	TGCGCCAGCAGTGAATTCGGAGATACGCAGTATTTT	CASSEFGDTQYF
TRBV29-1	-	-	TRBJ1-2	TGCAGCGTTGGAGATTCGGGCTATGGCTACACCTTC	CSVGDSGYGYTF
TRBV7-9	TRBD1	-	TRBJ2-3	TGTGCCAGCAGCACTCTGCCCGGACAGGGAGCAGATACGCAGTATTTT	CASSTLPGQGADTQYF
TRBV6-5	-	once	TRBJ1-2	TGTGCCAGCAGTGAATTCCAGAACTATGGCTACACCTTC	CASSEFQNYGYTF
TRBV6-1	TRBD2	once	TRBJ2-7	TGTGCCAGCAGTGAAGCTGGAACTAGCGCGAACTTAGAGCAGTACTTC	CASSEAGTSANLEQYF
TRBV7-9	-	-	TRBJ2-4	TGTGCCAGCAGCTCAATATCCGGGATGGACATTCAGTACTTC	CASSSISGMDIQYF
TRBV6-1	-	-	TRBJ1-1	TGTGCCAGCAGTGATGGAGGGGCTACTGAAGCTTTCTTT	CASSDGGATEAFF
TRBV30	TRBD2	-	TRBJ2-7	TGTGCCTGGAGTGTGATGGGGCTAGCGGGAGTAGGAACCTACGAGCAGTACTTC	CAWSVMGLAGVGTYEQYF
TRBV5-1	TRBD2	-	TRBJ2-5	TGCGCCAGTCGCCGCTTAGCGGGGGCTAAGCAAGAGACCCAGTACTTC	CASRRLAGAKQETQYF
TRBV12-5	-	-	TRBJ1-2	TGTGCTAGTGGTTCAGGGTTTAGTAATGGCTACACCTTC	CASGSGFSNGYTF